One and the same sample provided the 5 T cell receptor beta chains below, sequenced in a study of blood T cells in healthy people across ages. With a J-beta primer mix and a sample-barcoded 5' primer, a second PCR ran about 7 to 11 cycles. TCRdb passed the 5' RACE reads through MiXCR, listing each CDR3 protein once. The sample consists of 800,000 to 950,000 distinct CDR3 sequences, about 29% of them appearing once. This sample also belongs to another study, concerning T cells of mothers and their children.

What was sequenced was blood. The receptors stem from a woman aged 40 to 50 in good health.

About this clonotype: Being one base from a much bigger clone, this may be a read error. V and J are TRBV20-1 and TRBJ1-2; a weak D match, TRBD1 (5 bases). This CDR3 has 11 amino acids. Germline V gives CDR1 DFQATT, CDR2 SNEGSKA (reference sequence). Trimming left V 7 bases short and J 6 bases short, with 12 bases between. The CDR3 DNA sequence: TGCAGTGTTCCGCTAGGGGATGGCTACACCTTC. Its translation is CSVPLGDGYTF.

The CDR3 DNA is TGCGCCAGCAGCCTATCGGGCCCAGTCTCCTACAATGAGCAGTTCTTC. It encodes CASSLSGPVSYNEQFF. The chain combines TRBV5-1 with TRBJ2-1, with unresolved D. There are 16 residues in the CDR3. Germline V gene sequence: CDR1 SGHRS, CDR2 YFSETQ. Trimming cost V 4 bases and J 0 bases, with 14 bases left between them. The full variable domain, completed using reference TRBV5-1 and TRBJ2-1, is KAGVTQTPRYLIKTRGQQVTLSCSPISGHRSVSWYQQTPGQGLQFLFEYFSETQRNKGNFPGRFSGRQFSNSRSEMNVSTLELGDSALYLCASSLSGPVSYNEQFFGPGTRLTVL.

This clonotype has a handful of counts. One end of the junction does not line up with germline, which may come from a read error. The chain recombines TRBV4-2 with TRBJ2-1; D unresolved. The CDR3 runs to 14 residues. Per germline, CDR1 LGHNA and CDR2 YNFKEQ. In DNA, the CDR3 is TGTACCAGCAGCCAAGAAGGAACTATGGGTGAGCAGTTCTTC. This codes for CTSSQEGTMGEQFF.

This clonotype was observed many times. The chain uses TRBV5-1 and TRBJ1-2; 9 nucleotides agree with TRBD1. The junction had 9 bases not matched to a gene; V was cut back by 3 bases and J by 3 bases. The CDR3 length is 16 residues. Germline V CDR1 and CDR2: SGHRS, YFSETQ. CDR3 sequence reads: CASSSGGTGKDYGYTF. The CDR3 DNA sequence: TGCGCCAGCAGCTCCGGCGGGACAGGGAAGGACTATGGCTACACCTTC.

CDR3 in amino acids: CSARDYTGTDTQYF. The CDR3 nucleotides read TGCAGTGCTAGAGATTACACAGGGACAGATACGCAGTATTTT. The V and J genes are TRBV20-1 and TRBJ2-3, with D maybe TRBD1 (6 bases). V lost 0 bases and J 3 bases, leaving 10 bases between the germline ends. CDR3 length equals 14 residues. Per the germline V gene, CDR1 is DFQATT and CDR2 is SNEGSKA (reference sequence).